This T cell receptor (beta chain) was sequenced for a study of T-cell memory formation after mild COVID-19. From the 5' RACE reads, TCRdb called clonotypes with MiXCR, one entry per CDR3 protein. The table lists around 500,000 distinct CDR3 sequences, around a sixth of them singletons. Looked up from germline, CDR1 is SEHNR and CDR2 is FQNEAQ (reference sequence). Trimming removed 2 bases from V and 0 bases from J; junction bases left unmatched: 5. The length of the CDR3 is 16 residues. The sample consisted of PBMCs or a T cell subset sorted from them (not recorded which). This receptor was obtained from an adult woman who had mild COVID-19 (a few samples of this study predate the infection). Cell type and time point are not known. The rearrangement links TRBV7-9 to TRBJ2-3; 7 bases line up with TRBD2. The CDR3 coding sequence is TGTGCCAGCAGCTTAATTCTAGCGGAGAGCACAGATACGCAGTATTTT. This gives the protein CASSLILAESTDTQYF.